Listed below are T cell receptor beta chains from one sample, sequenced in a study of response to subunit inactivated influenza vaccine. In TCRdb, the RT-PCR reads were re-called with MiXCR into one record per CDR3 protein. This sample carries roughly 150,000 distinct CDR3 sequences, roughly a tenth of them seen once, and the ten largest clones take around 11%. The sample consisted of non-naive T cells sorted from PBMCs, taken 40 to 50 days after vaccination. The receptors were sampled from a man aged 50 to 60 who received an inactivated influenza vaccine. Both conserved end residues are part of each CDR3. The D gene is left open where the match is weak. Clone sizes are given selectively: once, few, many, or a class where the clone is expanded.

>NA|TRBV20-1|NA|TRBJ2-4
TGCAGTGCTAGAGCCGTTGGCGGAAAAAACATTCAGTACTTC
CSARAVGGKNIQYF
>many|TRBV11-2|NA|TRBJ2-7
TGTGCCAGCAGCTTACTCCTTCAGGGGCCGCACTTC
CASSLLLQGPHF
>few|TRBV5-1|TRBD1|TRBJ2-5
TGCGCCAGCAGCTTGGCCAAGACAGGGATAGGGAAGACCCAGTACTTC
CASSLAKTGIGKTQYF
>NA|TRBV18|TRBD1|TRBJ2-7
TGTGCCAGCTCAGCCGGGACAGGGGGCTCCTACGAGCAGTACTTC
CASSAGTGGSYEQYF
>many|TRBV7-9|NA|TRBJ2-3
TGTGCCAGCAGCCATACTGCGGATACGCAGTATTTT
CASSHTADTQYF
>few|TRBV4-2|TRBD2|TRBJ2-7
TGTGCCAGCAGCCTGGCAGAGTCTAGCGGGGCCAACGAGCAGTACTTC
CASSLAESSGANEQYF
>few|TRBV6-2/TRBV6-3|NA|TRBJ2-5
TGTGCCAGCAGCCCCCCCGAAGAGACCCAGTACTTC
CASSPPEETQYF
>few|TRBV12-3/TRBV12-4|NA|TRBJ2-7
TGTGCCAGCAGCCAAGGGGTCCCCTACGAGCAGTACTTC
CASSQGVPYEQYF
>NA|TRBV29-1|NA|TRBJ2-5
TGCAGCGTGCCAATCGGGGTCGCACAGACCCAGTACTTC
CSVPIGVAQTQYF
>NA|TRBV10-3|TRBD1|TRBJ2-1
TGTGCCATCAGTGAGGAACCAGGGACAGGAGAGCAGTTCTTC
CAISEEPGTGEQFF
>NA|TRBV28|NA|TRBJ2-1
TGTGCCAGCAGTATTAGACTCGCTGGGGTTTTCTACAATGAGCAGTTCTTC
CASSIRLAGVFYNEQFF
>many|TRBV20-1|NA|TRBJ2-3
TGCAGTGCTCACGACAGGTCCCGCACAGATACGCAGTATTTT
CSAHDRSRTDTQYF
>few|TRBV28|NA|TRBJ1-4
TGTGCCAGCAACCCGGGTGGTGTAAATGAAAAACTGTTTTTT
CASNPGGVNEKLFF
>NA|TRBV7-9|NA|TRBJ2-1
TGTGCCAGCAGCTTAGAGGCCTTATACAATGAGCAGTTCTTC
CASSLEALYNEQFF
>many|TRBV11-2|NA|TRBJ2-7
TGTGCCAGCGGGGAGGGGGTGACTAATTCCTACGAGCAGTACTTC
CASGEGVTNSYEQYF
>many|TRBV29-1|NA|TRBJ2-1
TGCAGCGTGACTTGGGGAGGCTCCTACAATGAGCAGTTCTTC
CSVTWGGSYNEQFF
>few|TRBV6-6|NA|TRBJ2-3
TGTGCCAGCAGTTATGGGGAGGCGCAGTATTTT
CASSYGEAQYF
>NA|TRBV4-3|TRBD2|TRBJ2-5
TGCGCCAGCAGCCAGGATCCGGGACTAGCGGGGGAGACCCAGTACTTC
CASSQDPGLAGETQYF
>few|TRBV16|TRBD1|TRBJ1-5
TGTGCCAGCAGCCAAGACAGGGTCCGGAATCAGCCCCAGCATTTT
CASSQDRVRNQPQHF
>NA|TRBV12-3/TRBV12-4|TRBD1|TRBJ1-3
TGTGCCAGCAGTCAGGGGGCCGGGAACACCATATATTTT
CASSQGAGNTIYF
>few|TRBV20-1|TRBD1|TRBJ2-7
TGCAGTGCTAGAGATCGTACGACAGGGGGCTGGTACGAGCAGTACTTC
CSARDRTTGGWYEQYF
>few|TRBV4-2|TRBD1|TRBJ2-5
TGTGCCAGCAGCGCCCGGGACAGGGGGCGAGAGACCCAGTACTTC
CASSARDRGRETQYF
>NA|TRBV4-1|NA|TRBJ2-4
TGCGCCAGCAGCCAGGTTCAGGGTTTAGCCAAAAACATTCAGTACTTC
CASSQVQGLAKNIQYF
>many|TRBV27|NA|TRBJ1-1
TGTGCCAGCAGGCAGACGAGGAACACTGAAGCTTTCTTT
CASRQTRNTEAFF
>few|TRBV18|NA|TRBJ2-2
TGTGCCAGCTCACCACCGGCCAGGGTGGGCACCGGGGAGCTGTTTTTT
CASSPPARVGTGELFF
>many|TRBV28|NA|TRBJ2-7
TGTGCCAGCAGTGGCTCGGACAGACCCTACGAGCAGTACTTC
CASSGSDRPYEQYF
>many|TRBV12-3/TRBV12-4|TRBD1|TRBJ1-2
TGTGCCAGCAGTTTATTACCCCAGACAGGGGATTATGGCTACACCTTC
CASSLLPQTGDYGYTF
>once|TRBV28|NA|TRBJ1-4
TGTACCAGCAGTTTAGCGACAGGCCGAGGAAGGCTGTTTTTT
CTSSLATGRGRLFF
>NA|TRBV7-9|NA|TRBJ2-2
TGTGCCAGCAGCTTATTTCAGGGAGTGAACACCGGGGAGCTGTTTTTT
CASSLFQGVNTGELFF
>few|TRBV11-3|NA|TRBJ2-5
TGTGCCAGCAGCTTAGGGGCGGATCTAAGTGGAGAGACCCAGTACTTC
CASSLGADLSGETQYF
>NA|TRBV6-1|NA|TRBJ1-1
TGTGCCAGCAGTGGGCGGGGGGCCGGCACTGAAGCTTTCTTT
CASSGRGAGTEAFF
>NA|TRBV27|TRBD2|TRBJ2-7
TGTGCCAGCAGAAGGACTAGCGAGACCTACGAGCAGTACTTC
CASRRTSETYEQYF
>few|TRBV30|NA|TRBJ1-2
TGTGCCTGGAGTGTACTAACTGTCTGGGAACCAGACTATGGCTACACCTTC
CAWSVLTVWEPDYGYTF
>few|TRBV9|TRBD2|TRBJ2-7
TGTGCCAGCAGCCGGGGGAGCCTAGCGGGGTACGAGCAGTACTTC
CASSRGSLAGYEQYF
>few|TRBV24-1|NA|TRBJ1-5
TGTGCCACCGCAGCCAGGGGCGGAAGCAATCAGCCCCAGCATTTT
CATAARGGSNQPQHF